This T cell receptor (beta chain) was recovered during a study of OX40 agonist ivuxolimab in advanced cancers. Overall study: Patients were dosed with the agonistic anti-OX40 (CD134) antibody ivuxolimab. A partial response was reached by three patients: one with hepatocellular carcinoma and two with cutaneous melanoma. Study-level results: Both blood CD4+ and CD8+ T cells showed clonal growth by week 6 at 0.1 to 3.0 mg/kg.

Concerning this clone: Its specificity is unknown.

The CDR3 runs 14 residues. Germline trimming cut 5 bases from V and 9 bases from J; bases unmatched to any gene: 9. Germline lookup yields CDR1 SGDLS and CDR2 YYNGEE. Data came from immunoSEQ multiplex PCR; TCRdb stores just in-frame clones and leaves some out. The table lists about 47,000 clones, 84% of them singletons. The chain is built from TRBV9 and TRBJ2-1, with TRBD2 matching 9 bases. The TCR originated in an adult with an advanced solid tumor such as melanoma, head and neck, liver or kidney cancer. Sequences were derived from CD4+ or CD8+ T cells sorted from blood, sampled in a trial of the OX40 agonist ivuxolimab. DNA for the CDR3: TGTGCCAGCAGTCTAGCGGGGACGGTCGTTGAGCAGTTCTTC. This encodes CASSLAGTVVEQFF. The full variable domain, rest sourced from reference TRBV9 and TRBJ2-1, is DSGVTQTPKHLITATGQRVTLRCSPRSGDLSVYWYQQSLDQGLQFLIQYYNGEERAKGNILERFSAQQFPDLHSELNLSSLELGDSALYFCASSLAGTVVEQFFGPGTRLTVL.